The clone carrying this T cell receptor beta chain was picked up a small number of times. Its antigen is unidentified. The junction departs from germline at one end; a sequencing error may be responsible. Time point here: week 47, end of study. Topical imiquimod accompanied each vaccine dose, which consisted of 300 ug of mutant IDH1 20-mer peptide. Astrocytomas found in donors were new, WHO grade 3 or 4, IDH1-mutant and ATRX-lost. The record originates from a study of a mutant IDH1 vaccine in newly diagnosed glioma. Turning to the study itself: The first vaccination came 4-6 weeks after radiotherapy alone, or with temozolomide cycles. General observations from the study: Vaccination elicited immune responses in around 92% of patients.

This CDR3 is 14 amino acids long. Germline CDR1 SNHLY, CDR2 FYNNEI. Using immunoSEQ multiplex PCR, the repertoire was profiled, and TCRdb retains in-frame clones only, with some absent. This sample has under 60,000 clones, with more than 75% found just once. J is TRBJ1-2 and V is TRBV2; weak D call: TRBD1 (5 bases). The sequence was collected from a woman aged 40 to 50 with glioma. Some clones in this sample may be carry-over from other donors' samples. Source: PBMCs, taken from a glioma patient whose treatment included an IDH1 peptide vaccine. This CDR3 is CASREQIQVWGYTF. DNA of the CDR3: TGTGCCAGCCGTGAGCAGATACAGGTTTGGGGCTACACCTTC.